These 23 T cell receptor beta chains came from one sample sequenced in a study of T cells in Graves' hyperthyroidism and ophthalmopathy. TCR beta CDR3 regions were amplified from RNA. With the HTBI primer set, the TCR CDR3 went through a first round of RT-PCR. TCRdb passed the multiplex PCR reads through MiXCR, listing each CDR3 protein once. The table includes over 150,000 distinct CDR3 sequences, 17% detected once. The specimen sequenced was blood. The receptors stem from a woman aged 50 to 60 with Graves' hyperthyroidism.

This clonotype was seen many times. V usage is TRBV10-3 and J usage is TRBJ1-1; D gene uncertain. V was pared by 10 bases and J by 4 bases, with 10 bases between. Germline CDR1 reads ENHRY; CDR2 reads SYGVKD. The CDR3 length is 11 residues. As DNA, the CDR3 is TGTGCCACCCTTTCGGGCACTGAAGCTTTCTTT. Protein product: CATLSGTEAFF.

This clonotype was counted ten times or more. This chain links TRBV28 with TRBJ2-7; D is possibly TRBD2 (5 bases). This CDR3 spans 15 amino acids. V lost 6 bases and J 3 bases, leaving 18 bases between the germline ends. Germline values: CDR1 MDHEN, CDR2 SYDVKM. CDR3 sequence (DNA): TGTGCCAGCAGCCTAGGACTTAATCCTGGCTACGAGCAGTACTTC. Amino acid sequence: CASSLGLNPGYEQYF.

This clonotype was counted between two and nine times. This chain connects TRBV7-8 to TRBJ2-7, with unresolved D. The V gene's germline CDR1 is SGHVS and CDR2 FQNEAQ. The CDR3 consists of 15 residues. V lost 5 bases, J lost 0 bases, and 14 bases lay in between. CDR3: CASSQSRVPSYEQYF. CDR3 nucleotide sequence: TGTGCCAGCAGCCAATCTAGGGTCCCCTCCTACGAGCAGTACTTC.

As to this clonotype: This may stem from a read error, because a much larger clone lies one nucleotide away. The chain has TRBV19 and TRBJ1-6; tentatively, D is TRBD1 (6 bases). The CDR3 contains 14 residues. CDR1 and CDR2 from the germline V gene are LNHDA and SQIVND (reference sequence). The CDR3 DNA follows: TGTGCCAGTAACCTACAGGGAGGTGGTTCACCCATCCACTTT. Translation gives CASNLQGGGSPIHF.

This chain links TRBV18 with TRBJ1-6; D remains unclear. V gave up 4 bases and J gave up 7 bases, with 14 bases separating them. CDR1 KGHSH and CDR2 LQKENI come from the germline V gene. CDR3 length equals 15 residues. For the CDR3, the DNA is TGTGCCAGCTCACACCTCGGGGAAGGGAATTCACCCCTCCACTTT. Translation gives CASSHLGEGNSPLHF.

This clonotype has ten or more counts. The V call is TRBV7-3, the J call TRBJ1-1; unclear D gene. The CDR3 is 13 amino acids. CDR1 is SGHTA and CDR2 is FQGTGA in the germline V gene. V lost 6 bases and J 9 bases, leaving 17 bases between the germline ends. This CDR3 is CASSFGLGTQAFF. CDR3 DNA sequence: TGTGCCAGCAGTTTCGGGTTGGGCACCCAAGCTTTCTTT.

Ten or more counts support this clonotype. This chain joins TRBV20-1 and TRBJ1-2, with 8 nucleotides matching TRBD1. CDR1 is DFQATT and CDR2 is SNEGSKA in the germline V gene (reference sequence). This CDR3 spans 12 amino acids. The junction had 7 bases not matched to a gene; V was cut back by 5 bases and J by 8 bases. This CDR3 reads CSALDRGRGYTF. The CDR3 DNA follows: TGCAGTGCTCTCGACAGGGGACGCGGCTACACCTTC.

This clonotype was seen at least ten times. V usage is TRBV18 and J usage is TRBJ1-3, with 7 nucleotides matching TRBD1. Germline lookup yields CDR1 KGHSH and CDR2 LQKENI. This CDR3 comprises 15 residues. The junction had 8 bases not matched to a gene; V was cut back by 6 bases and J by 3 bases. The CDR3 protein is CASSPDRAHGNTIYF. In nucleotides, the CDR3 is TGTGCCAGCTCTCCCGACAGGGCTCATGGAAACACCATATATTTT. Based on the CDR3 plus reference TRBV18 and TRBJ1-3, the full variable domain is NAGVMQNPRHLVRRRGQEARLRCSPMKGHSHVYWYRQLPEEGLKFMVYLQKENIIDESGMPKERFSAEFPKEGPSILRIQQVVRGDSAAYFCASSPDRAHGNTIYFGEGSWLTVV.

This clonotype has at least ten counts. The gene calls are TRBV2 and TRBJ1-2, with unresolved D. The CDR3 is 12 residues long. With 5 bases removed from V and 2 bases from J, the gap between germline ends came to 6 bases. In germline, CDR1 is SNHLY, CDR2 FYNNEI. This chain's CDR3 is CASSRENYGYTF. The DNA for the CDR3 is TGTGCCAGCAGTCGGGAAAACTATGGCTACACCTTC. Full variable domain (missing parts from reference TRBV2 and TRBJ1-2): EPEVTQTPSHQVTQMGQEVILRCVPISNHLYFYWYRQILGQKVEFLVSFYNNEISEKSEIFDDQFSVERPDGSNFTLKIRSTKLEDSAMYFCASSRENYGYTFGSGTRLTVV.

A note on this clonotype: Possible read error: a much larger clone is one base away. This CDR3 is CASSPGLNADTQYF. In DNA form, the CDR3 reads TGTGCCAGCTCGCCGGGACTTAACGCAGATACGCAGTATTTT. The chain couples TRBV27 to TRBJ2-3; tentatively, D is TRBD2 (6 bases). This CDR3 has 14 amino acids. The germline V gene encodes CDR1 MNHEY and CDR2 SMNVEV (reference sequence). Trimming cost V 8 bases and J 4 bases, with 16 bases left between them.

This clonotype was found many times. This chain joins TRBV24-1 and TRBJ2-1; D is unresolved. Deletions cut 4 bases from V and 4 bases from J, with 10 bases between. CDR1 is KGHDR, CDR2 SFDVKD, per germline. The CDR3 sequence is 14 residues long. Here the CDR3 reads CATSDRTAYNEQFF. In DNA form, the CDR3 reads TGTGCCACCAGTGACCGGACGGCATACAATGAGCAGTTCTTC.

The table lists this clonotype with many counts. The chain combines TRBV28 with TRBJ1-3, with D maybe TRBD1 (5 bases). Deletions cut 1 base from V and 2 bases from J, with 12 bases between. There are 16 residues in the CDR3. Germline V gene sequence: CDR1 MDHEN, CDR2 SYDVKM. Here the CDR3 DNA reads TGTGCCAGCAGTTTATTTCCGGGACGGGCTGGAAACACCATATATTTT. It translates to CASSLFPGRAGNTIYF.

This clonotype has ten or more counts. The V and J genes are TRBV6-1 and TRBJ2-3; D call uncertain. CDR3 length: 15 residues. Germline CDR1 is MNHNS and CDR2 is SASEGT. The V and J ends lost 6 bases and 7 bases respectively, with 20 bases between them. CDR3 amino acids: CASRNYGQSHNTQYF. DNA of the CDR3: TGTGCCAGCAGAAACTACGGCCAATCGCACAATACGCAGTATTTT.

V gene TRBV5-6 combines with J gene TRBJ1-4; D gene ambiguous. The V gene lost 3 bases and the J gene lost 0 bases, with 9 bases spanning the gap. This CDR3 contains 15 residues. Germline loops: CDR1 SGHDT, CDR2 YYEEEE. The DNA for the CDR3 is TGTGCCAGCAGCTCACCCAGGACAACTAATGAAAAACTGTTTTTT. Its translation is CASSSPRTTNEKLFF.

This clonotype was seen ten or more times. The chain combines TRBV2 with TRBJ2-1; D gene uncertain. Trimming stripped 3 bases from V and 8 bases from J, with 11 bases between. From germline, CDR1 is SNHLY and CDR2 FYNNEI. The CDR3 sequence is 13 residues long. The CDR3 DNA reads as TGTGCCAGCAGTGATGTCGAGGAATATGAGCAGTTCTTC. It translates to CASSDVEEYEQFF.

The rearrangement uses TRBV18 and TRBJ1-2, with D tentatively TRBD1 (6 bases). Germline V lookup: CDR1 KGHSH, CDR2 LQKENI. V was pared by 4 bases and J by 13 bases, with 13 bases between. The length of the CDR3 is 11 residues. CDR3 sequence reads: CASSQGGGSTF. The CDR3 DNA follows: TGTGCCAGCTCACAAGGAGGGGGATCCACCTTC.

This clonotype was seen many times. The CDR3 sequence is CASSPFWGNSYEQYF. The CDR3 DNA is TGTGCCAGTAGCCCTTTTTGGGGGAACTCCTACGAGCAGTACTTC. The gene calls are TRBV19 and TRBJ2-7, with D possibly called TRBD1 or TRBD2 (5 bases each). The CDR3 has 15 residues. Deletions cut 6 bases from V and 0 bases from J, with 15 bases between. Germline V lookup: CDR1 LNHDA, CDR2 SQIVND (reference sequence). Full variable domain (rest looked up from reference TRBV19 and TRBJ2-7): DGGITQSPKYLFRKEGQNVTLSCEQNLNHDAMYWYRQDPGQGLRLIYYSQIVNDFQKGDIAEGYSVSREKKESFPLTVTSAQKNPTAFYLCASSPFWGNSYEQYFGPGTRLTVT.

Only a few counts were recorded for this clonotype. The chain links TRBV2 to TRBJ1-1; D gene uncertain. This CDR3 is 15 amino acids long. Germline CDR1 reads SNHLY; CDR2 reads FYNNEI. V was trimmed by 9 bases and J by 0 bases, leaving 17 bases between them. The DNA of the CDR3 is TGTGCCAGTGGGCGTCGGCAGGTCCTGAACACTGAAGCTTTCTTT. It yields the protein CASGRRQVLNTEAFF.

This chain uses TRBV7-3 with TRBJ2-2; 12 bases align to TRBD2. Germline-derived CDR1 and CDR2 are SGHTA and FQGTGA. The CDR3 loop spans 15 amino acids. J lost 6 bases, V lost 6 bases, and 5 bases had no gene match. For the CDR3, the DNA is TGTGCCAGCAGACCCTCTAGCGGGGGGGCCGGGGAGCTGTTTTTT. It translates to CASRPSSGGAGELFF. The whole variable domain, remainder taken from reference TRBV7-3 and TRBJ2-2, is GAGVSQTPSNKVTEKGKYVELRCDPISGHTALYWYRQSLGQGPEFLIYFQGTGAADDSGLPNDRFFAVRPEGSVSTLKIQRTERGDSAVYLCASRPSSGGAGELFFGEGSRLTVL.

This clonotype was seen ten or more times. This sequence joins TRBV7-9 and TRBJ2-7; the D call may be TRBD1 or TRBD2 (5 bases each). The length of the CDR3 is 13 residues. The V and J ends lost 5 bases and 4 bases respectively, with 12 bases between them. CDR1 and CDR2 (germline): SEHNR, FQNEAQ (reference sequence). CDR3 coding DNA: TGTGCCAGCAGCCCCTCATGGGGGTACGAGCAGTACTTC. Translating gives CASSPSWGYEQYF.

Regarding this clonotype: Since a much larger clone is just one base distant, this may be a read error. This chain joins TRBV25-1 and TRBJ1-2; unclear D gene. V was shortened by 5 bases and J by 0 bases, with 4 bases between the two germline ends. Germline V gives CDR1 MGHDK, CDR2 SYGVNS. The CDR3 spans 12 residues. The CDR3 DNA reads as TGTGCCAGCAGTAAAGCTAACTATGGCTACACCTTC. This gives the protein CASSKANYGYTF.

This clonotype showed up many times. CDR3 sequence (DNA): TGTGCCAGCAGAACCGACCCGGGCCTGGGCAATCAGCCCCAGCATTTT. Protein product: CASRTDPGLGNQPQHF. The rearrangement joins TRBV6-2 or TRBV6-3 to TRBJ1-5; D is uncertain. V lost 6 bases to trimming and J lost 2 bases, with 17 bases between them. The germline V gene encodes CDR1 MNHEY and CDR2 SVGEGT. The CDR3 loop spans 16 amino acids.

This clonotype was counted many times. J is TRBJ1-2 and V is TRBV6-1, with D hard to call. V dropped 5 bases and J dropped 0 bases, with 7 bases sitting between them. The V gene's germline CDR1 is MNHNS and CDR2 SASEGT. The CDR3 contains 13 residues. The CDR3 reads CASSLTTNYGYTF. Written as DNA, the CDR3 is TGTGCCAGCAGTCTGACTACTAACTATGGCTACACCTTC.